The entry below gives a single TCR beta chain sequence along with its context. V dropped 4 bases and J dropped 2 bases, with 11 bases sitting between them. The CDR3 is made up of 13 amino acids. Germline CDR1 and CDR2: SQVTM and ANQGSEA. The data were obtained in a study of blood T cells in healthy people across ages. Looking at the study overall: With template switching, about one barcoded beta molecule was captured per two T cells.

A second about 6 to 11 cycle PCR used barcoded and J-beta primers. Using its own MiXCR run on the 5' RACE reads, TCRdb lists one record per CDR3 protein. This table has roughly 800,000 distinct CDR3 sequences, approximately 25% appearing once. A minimum of 6 micrograms of total RNA was extracted per sample. This sample was shared with a second study, whose subject was T cells of mothers and their children. According to that study: Each child contributed approximately 3.3 million TCR beta CDR3 reads, while each mother contributed over 9.5 million. Among related mother-child pairs, overlap was slightly higher than in unrelated pairs, though not significantly.

The sequenced sample was blood. This clonotype was sampled from a boy aged 5-17 years in good health. The gene calls are TRBV29-1 and TRBJ2-5; D ambiguous. CDR3 DNA: TGCAGCGTTGTGCCGGTCCTACAAGAGACCCAGTACTTC. Protein sequence: CSVVPVLQETQYF.